These 29 T cell receptor beta chains were sequenced from one sample in a study of blood T cell repertoires in COVID-19. TCRdb's table, derived via immunoSEQ multiplex PCR, lists solely in-frame clones and lacks some. The sample yields 70,000 or so clones, roughly 80% seen once. Sequencing was carried out using peripheral blood. The receptors originated from a human donor in a cohort sampled during active COVID-19.

This rearrangement joins TRBV7-2 to TRBJ1-4, with 8 bases matching TRBD1. This CDR3 region has 15 residues. Germline V gene sequence: CDR1 SGHTA, CDR2 FQGNSA. Losses at the gene ends were 1 base for V and 4 bases for J; bases not matched to a gene: 2. CDR3 sequence (DNA): TGTGCCAGCAGCTTAGGAGGACAGGGTAATGAAAAACTGTTTTTT. It specifies CASSLGGQGNEKLFF.

The chain is built from TRBV29-1 and TRBJ1-1, with TRBD1 identical over 12 bases. Per the germline V gene, CDR1 is SQVTM and CDR2 is ANQGSEA. This CDR3 comprises 13 residues. The trim removed 4 bases at V and 5 bases at J, leaving 2 bases unmatched. The CDR3 region is CSVGDRGQTEAFF. The CDR3 nucleotides are TGCAGCGTTGGGGACAGGGGGCAGACTGAAGCTTTCTTT.

As for this clone: The same CDR3 can be traced to other DNA sequences in this sample. This chain uses TRBV7-2 with TRBJ2-2; possible D gene TRBD2, 6 bases. This CDR3 is built from 13 residues. Per the germline V gene, CDR1 is SGHTA and CDR2 is FQGNSA. Trimming shortened V by 5 bases and J by 5 bases, and 9 bases separated the two germline ends. The CDR3, as DNA: TGTGCCAGCAGCCTCGGGGGAACCGGGGAGCTGTTTTTT. Protein sequence: CASSLGGTGELFF.

The CDR3 DNA reads TGCAGTGCTATTGACAGGGGCGGGGAGACCCAGTACTTC. Translating it yields CSAIDRGGETQYF. The J gene is TRBJ2-5, the V gene TRBV20-1; 8 bases map to TRBD1. Germline V gene sequence: CDR1 DFQATT, CDR2 SNEGSKA (reference sequence). This CDR3 is built from 13 residues. The trim removed 4 bases at V and 5 bases at J, leaving 6 bases unmatched.

The chain carries TRBV30 and TRBJ2-7; 7 nucleotides line up with TRBD1. The CDR3 extends over 11 amino acids. The V segment lost 8 bases and the J segment 2 bases; nucleotides outside the gene matches: 3. Looked up from germline, CDR1 is GTSNPN and CDR2 is SVGIG (reference sequence). The CDR3 sequence: CAGQGAYEQYF. For the CDR3, the DNA is TGTGCCGGTCAGGGGGCCTACGAGCAGTACTTC.

This rearrangement joins TRBV12-3 or TRBV12-4 to TRBJ2-1; the match to TRBD2 covers 10 bases. This CDR3 has 13 amino acids. Trimming took 5 bases from V and 10 from J; bases not matched to a gene: 5. The CDR3 protein is CASSLGTSAEQFF. The CDR3 DNA sequence: TGTGCCAGCAGTCTCGGGACTAGCGCGGAGCAGTTCTTC.

V gene TRBV7-4 combines with J gene TRBJ2-1, with D unresolved. Germline CDR1 reads SGHVT; CDR2 reads SQSDAQ. The V gene lost 2 bases and the J gene lost 5 bases, with 16 bases spanning the gap. This CDR3 spans 16 amino acids. CDR3 sequence (DNA): TGTGCCAGCAGCTTATCATCCATATCCCCTAACAATGAGCAGTTCTTC. Translated: CASSLSSISPNNEQFF.

This chain links TRBV5-1 with TRBJ2-1; TRBD2 matches 11 bases. Germline V gives CDR1 SGHRS, CDR2 YFSETQ. This CDR3 region has 16 residues. V lost 2 bases and J lost 7; bases outside the gene matches: 8. The CDR3 loop reads CASSLNSGRASNEQFF. The CDR3 DNA follows: TGCGCCAGCAGCTTAAATAGCGGGAGGGCCTCGAATGAGCAGTTCTTC.

This clone was recorded only once. The gene calls are TRBV4-3 and TRBJ2-1, with D unclear. This CDR3 comprises 14 residues. The ends were cut back, 0 bases at V and 4 bases at J, with 7 bases in the middle. CDR1 is LGHNA and CDR2 is YSLEER in the germline V gene. CDR3 sequence: CASSQDPFYNEQFF. The CDR3 DNA reads as TGCGCCAGCAGCCAAGATCCGTTTTACAATGAGCAGTTCTTC.

The chain has TRBV19 and TRBJ2-5, with 7 positions matching TRBD1. The CDR3 runs 15 residues. After removal of 5 bases from V and 3 bases from J, the junction contained 9 bases not matched to a gene. From germline, CDR1 is LNHDA and CDR2 SQIVND (reference sequence). The CDR3 protein is CASSGTGVGEETQYF. CDR3 coding DNA: TGTGCCAGTAGTGGAACAGGGGTGGGGGAAGAGACCCAGTACTTC.

This clone occurred a few times. The chain is built from TRBV6-5 and TRBJ1-6; 7 bases fit TRBD1. After removal of 6 bases from V and 9 bases from J, the junction contained 8 bases not matched to a gene. The CDR3 is made up of 14 amino acids. Germline V lookup: CDR1 MNHEY, CDR2 SVGAGI. The CDR3 spells CASRTDRVASPLHF. The CDR3 DNA reads as TGTGCCAGCAGAACTGACAGGGTCGCTTCACCCCTCCACTTT.

J is TRBJ1-2 and V is TRBV27, with TRBD1 matching over 9 bases. The CDR3 has 16 amino acids. The germline V gene encodes CDR1 MNHEY and CDR2 SMNVEV (reference sequence). The junction had 12 bases not matched to a gene; V was cut back by 5 bases and J by 5 bases. DNA of the CDR3: TGTGCCAGCAGTAGAGCCCGGACAGGGGTAGGGTATGGCTACACCTTC. Amino acid sequence: CASSRARTGVGYGYTF.

The chain uses TRBV5-5 and TRBJ1-4, with 8 bases fitting TRBD1. The ends lost 1 base at V and 2 bases at J; junction bases unmatched: 1. This CDR3 has 15 amino acids. Looked up from germline, CDR1 is SGHKS and CDR2 is YYEKEE (reference sequence). CDR3 in amino acids: CASSLWDRTNEKLFF. CDR3 DNA sequence: TGTGCCAGCAGCTTGTGGGACAGGACTAATGAAAAACTGTTTTTT.

V and J are TRBV5-6 and TRBJ2-1; 8 bases are shared with TRBD2. With 1 base clipped from V and 8 bases from J, the junction kept 14 bases outside the gene matches. The length of the CDR3 is 17 residues. The V gene's germline CDR1 is SGHDT and CDR2 YYEEEE. CDR3 sequence: CASSLRGNREGRYEQFF. The CDR3 DNA follows: TGTGCCAGCAGCTTGAGAGGTAATCGGGAGGGCCGTTATGAGCAGTTCTTC.

The genes are TRBV19 and TRBJ1-4; 7 bases agree with TRBD1. The CDR3 contains 14 residues. V trimming: 6 bases; J trimming: 4 bases; junction bases outside the gene matches: 5. The germline gives CDR1 LNHDA, CDR2 SQIVND (reference sequence). CDR3 DNA sequence: TGTGCCAGTAGCAGGGGACAGAATAATGAAAAACTGTTTTTT. Amino acids: CASSRGQNNEKLFF. Looking up the rest from reference TRBV19 and TRBJ1-4 gives the full variable domain: DGGITQSPKYLFRKEGQNVTLSCEQNLNHDAMYWYRQDPGQGLRLIYYSQIVNDFQKGDIAEGYSVSREKKESFPLTVTSAQKNPTAFYLCASSRGQNNEKLFFGSGTQLSVL.

The V and J genes are TRBV30 and TRBJ1-6, with D tentatively TRBD1 (5 bases). Germline V gene data show CDR1 as GTSNPN and CDR2 as SVGIG (reference sequence). The CDR3 is 15 amino acids. The ends were cut back, 0 bases at V and 7 bases at J, with 13 bases in the middle. The CDR3 loop is CAWSVGSGYNSPLHF. CDR3 in DNA: TGTGCCTGGAGTGTAGGGTCAGGGTACAATTCACCCCTCCACTTT.

The V gene is TRBV7-2, the J gene TRBJ2-1; TRBD2 might be the D (5 bases). This CDR3 is 13 amino acids long. Germline values: CDR1 SGHTA, CDR2 FQGNSA. V was cut by 1 base and J by 10 bases, with 11 bases left in between. In DNA, the CDR3 is TGTGCCAGCAGCTTAGAGGGCTCGGGGGAGCAGTTCTTC. Encoded protein: CASSLEGSGEQFF.

The chain employs TRBV28 and TRBJ2-1, with 10 bases fitting TRBD2. CDR1 and CDR2 (germline): MDHEN, SYDVKM. The CDR3 runs to 14 residues. V shed 7 bases and J 0 bases; nucleotides not matched to a gene: 0. CDR3 loop: CASIAGGSYNEQFF. In DNA, the CDR3 is TGTGCCAGCATAGCGGGGGGCTCCTACAATGAGCAGTTCTTC.

This clone occurred once. The J gene is TRBJ2-2, the V gene TRBV6-2 or TRBV6-3, with D possibly being TRBD2 (6 bases). Trimming removed 6 bases at V and 4 bases at J, with 15 bases between. Germline V gene data show CDR1 as MNHEY and CDR2 as SVGEGT. The CDR3 runs 15 residues. For the CDR3, the DNA is TGTGCCAGCAGGTACCCCGGGGGAGGCACCGGGGAGCTGTTTTTT. Its translation: CASRYPGGGTGELFF.

V gene TRBV5-6 combines with J gene TRBJ1-2; 10 nucleotides align to TRBD1. Trimming at V came to 5 bases and at J to 7 bases, leaving 8 bases not matched to a gene. Germline V gives CDR1 SGHDT, CDR2 YYEEEE. This CDR3 is built from 14 residues. The CDR3 region has the DNA TGTGCCAGCAGTCCTAAGACAGGGGGCCTTGGCTACACCTTC. It translates to CASSPKTGGLGYTF.

The V gene is TRBV19, the J gene TRBJ1-1; 8 bases are a match to TRBD1. The V gene end was trimmed by 5 bases and the J gene end by 0 bases; junction bases not matched to a gene: 8. The CDR3 consists of 16 residues. Per the germline V gene, CDR1 is LNHDA and CDR2 is SQIVND (reference sequence). For the CDR3, the DNA is TGTGCCAGTAGTCCGGGGACAGGTGGGATGAACACTGAAGCTTTCTTT. It codes for CASSPGTGGMNTEAFF.

V and J are TRBV6-6 and TRBJ2-3; D not certain. Germline lookup yields CDR1 MNHNY and CDR2 SVGAGI (reference sequence). The germline V and J ends were trimmed by 6 bases and 1 base, with 11 bases remaining between them. The CDR3 is 14 amino acids. The CDR3 DNA sequence: TGTGCCAGCAGCCATACCTCGGGCACAGATACGCAGTATTTT. The encoded protein is CASSHTSGTDTQYF.

This chain joins TRBV5-5 and TRBJ1-5; a possible D gene is TRBD1 (5 bases). Looked up from germline, CDR1 is SGHKS and CDR2 is YYEKEE (reference sequence). V was shortened by 7 bases and J by 1 base, with 15 bases between the two germline ends. CDR3 size: 15 residues. CDR3 nucleotides: TGTGCCAGCGCATACTTCGGGGGAAGCAATCAGCCCCAGCATTTT. Translating it yields CASAYFGGSNQPQHF.

This clone occurred once. CDR3 in DNA: TGTGCCAGCAGCTTAGGTCCGGGACTAAATTACAATGAGCAGTTCTTC. It codes for CASSLGPGLNYNEQFF. V gene TRBV7-2 combines with J gene TRBJ2-1; 7 positions match TRBD2. The CDR3 runs 16 residues. The V gene end was trimmed by 1 base and the J gene end by 4 bases; junction bases not matched to a gene: 7. The germline V gene encodes CDR1 SGHTA and CDR2 FQGNSA.

The genes are TRBV7-8 and TRBJ1-5; a weak D match, TRBD1 (5 bases). Germline V gene sequence: CDR1 SGHVS, CDR2 FQNEAQ. V was cut by 5 bases and J by 9 bases, with 32 bases left in between. This CDR3 region has 19 residues. CDR3 DNA: TGTGCCAGCAGCCCCGGCGCGTTCGGGCAGGGAAAAGGGCATGGGCCCCAGCATTTT. Translated: CASSPGAFGQGKGHGPQHF.

The chain joins TRBV9 to TRBJ2-1, with TRBD2 matching 9 bases. Trimming removed 1 base from V and 9 bases from J; junction bases left unmatched: 8. The CDR3 covers 15 residues. Germline loops: CDR1 SGDLS, CDR2 YYNGEE. The CDR3 DNA sequence: TGTGCCAGCAGCGTATATAGCGGGAGCCAGGGTGAGCAGTTCTTC. Protein sequence: CASSVYSGSQGEQFF.

This rearrangement joins TRBV28 to TRBJ2-3; the D is unclear. The CDR3 contains 12 residues. Germline-derived CDR1 and CDR2 are MDHEN and SYDVKM. With 10 bases removed from V and 0 bases from J, the gap between germline ends came to 8 bases. CDR3: CATEQSTDTQYF. CDR3 nucleotides: TGTGCCACCGAACAAAGCACAGATACGCAGTATTTT.

The chain links TRBV6-5 to TRBJ2-7; TRBD1 aligns across 7 bases. Germline V gene sequence: CDR1 MNHEY, CDR2 SVGAGI. CDR3 length: 13 residues. V shed 5 bases and J 6 bases; nucleotides not matched to a gene: 7. The CDR3 region is CASSLGQVGEQYF. CDR3 sequence (DNA): TGTGCCAGCAGTCTCGGACAGGTCGGCGAGCAGTACTTC.

The chain joins TRBV6-2 or TRBV6-3 to TRBJ1-5, with unresolved D. CDR3 length: 18 amino acids. The ends were cut back, 0 bases at V and 0 bases at J, with 15 bases in the middle. Per the germline V gene, CDR1 is MNHEY and CDR2 is SVGEGT. The CDR3 DNA reads TGTGCCAGCAGTTACTCGATCCAAACCATCTATAGCAATCAGCCCCAGCATTTT. Translating it yields CASSYSIQTIYSNQPQHF.